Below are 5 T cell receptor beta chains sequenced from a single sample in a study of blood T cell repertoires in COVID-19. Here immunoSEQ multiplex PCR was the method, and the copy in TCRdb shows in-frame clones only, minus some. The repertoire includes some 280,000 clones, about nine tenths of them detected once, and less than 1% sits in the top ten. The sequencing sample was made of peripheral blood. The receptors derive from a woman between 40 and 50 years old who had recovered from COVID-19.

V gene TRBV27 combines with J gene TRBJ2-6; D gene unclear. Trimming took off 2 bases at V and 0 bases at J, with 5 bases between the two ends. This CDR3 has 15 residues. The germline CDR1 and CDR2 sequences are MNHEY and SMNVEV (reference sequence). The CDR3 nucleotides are TGTGCCAGCAGTTTAGTAGTCTCTGGGGCCAACGTCCTGACTTTC. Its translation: CASSLVVSGANVLTF.

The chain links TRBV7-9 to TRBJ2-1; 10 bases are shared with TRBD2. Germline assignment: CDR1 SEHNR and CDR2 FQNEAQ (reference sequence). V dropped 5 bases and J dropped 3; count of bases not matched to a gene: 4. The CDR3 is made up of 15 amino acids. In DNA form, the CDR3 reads TGTGCCAGCAGCCCTAGCGGGAGTGGCTACAATGAGCAGTTCTTC. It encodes CASSPSGSGYNEQFF.

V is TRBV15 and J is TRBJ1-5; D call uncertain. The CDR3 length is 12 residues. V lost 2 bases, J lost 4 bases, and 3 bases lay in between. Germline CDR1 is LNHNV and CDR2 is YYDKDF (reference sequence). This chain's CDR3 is CATSRPNQPQHF. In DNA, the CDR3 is TGTGCCACCAGCAGACCGAATCAGCCCCAGCATTTT. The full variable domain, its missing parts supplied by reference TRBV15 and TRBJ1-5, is DAMVIQNPRYQVTQFGKPVTLSCSQTLNHNVMYWYQQKSSQAPKLLFHYYDKDFNNEADTPDNFQSRRPNTSFCFLDIRSPGLGDTAMYLCATSRPNQPQHFGDGTRLSIL.

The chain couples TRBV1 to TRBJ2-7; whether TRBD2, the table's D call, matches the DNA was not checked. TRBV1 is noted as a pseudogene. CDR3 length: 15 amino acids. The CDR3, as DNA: TGCACCAGCAGCCAAGGGGGGGGGAGCTCCTACGAGCAGTACTTC. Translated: CTSSQGGGSSYEQYF.

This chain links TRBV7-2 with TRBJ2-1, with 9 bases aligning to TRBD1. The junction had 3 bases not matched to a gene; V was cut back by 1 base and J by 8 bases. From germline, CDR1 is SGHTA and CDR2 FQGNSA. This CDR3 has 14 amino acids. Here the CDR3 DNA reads TGTGCCAGCAGCTTAGTACAGGGGGCCCATGAGCAGTTCTTC. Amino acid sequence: CASSLVQGAHEQFF.